This is a list of T cell receptor beta chains from one sample in a study of T cell repertoires in cytomegalovirus infection. These receptors' targets are unknown. TCRdb redid the calling of the reads with MiXCR, one entry per CDR3 protein. The sample holds roughly 150,000 distinct CDR3 sequences, 20% to 25% seen once. The sequencing used CD8+ T cells from cultured PBMCs, collected from culture after CMV antigen stimulation. The receptors stem from a human donor in good health (CMV status not recorded). Some clones in this sample may be carry-over from other donors' samples. CDR3s include the opening cysteine and the closing phenylalanine or tryptophan. The D gene is left open where the match is weak. A row's size may be missing; if present it is once, few, many or a size class.

TRBV10-3,TRBJ1-3,TRBD1,many,TGTGCCATCAGTGAGTCTTTCGGGCGCAGGGGGCTAAACACCATATATTTT,CAISESFGRRGLNTIYF
TRBV7-2,TRBJ1-2,TRBD1,NA,TGTGCCAGCAGCTTAGATCTTCGGGACAGTAACTATGGCTACACCTTC,CASSLDLRDSNYGYTF
TRBV6-5,TRBJ2-1,NA,NA,TGTGCCAGCAGTTACGGAACAGGTTCCCTGGCTCTCTACAATGAGCAGTTCTTC,CASSYGTGSLALYNEQFF
TRBV6-7,TRBJ2-5,TRBD1,NA,TGTGCCAGCCCCTCGGGACAGGGGGCTAAGGAGACCCAGTACTTC,CASPSGQGAKETQYF
TRBV7-9,TRBJ1-4,TRBD1,few,TGTGCCAGCAGCCCCGGGACAGGGGGTAAAAAACTGTTTTTT,CASSPGTGGKKLFF
TRBV27,TRBJ2-7,TRBD1,few,TGTGCCAGCAGTTTTAGCCCCGGGACAGGGATTAGCGAGCAGTACTTC,CASSFSPGTGISEQYF
TRBV12-3/TRBV12-4,TRBJ1-3,NA,NA,TGTGCCAGCAGTCAGATGGGAAACACCATATATTTT,CASSQMGNTIYF
TRBV27,TRBJ1-2,NA,few,TGTGCCAGCAGACAGGGAAACCATGGCTACACCTTC,CASRQGNHGYTF
TRBV9,TRBJ1-1,NA,few,TGTGCCAGCAGCGTAGGGGACGGGGGCACTGAAGCTTTCTTT,CASSVGDGGTEAFF
TRBV5-5,TRBJ1-4,TRBD1,NA,TGTGCCAGCAGCTTGTTCAGGGGGTTCACTAATGAAAAACTGTTTTTT,CASSLFRGFTNEKLFF
TRBV6-2/TRBV6-3,TRBJ1-5,TRBD1,few,TGTGCCAGCAGTTACATAGGGGGCGGAAGCAATCAGCCCCAGCATTTT,CASSYIGGGSNQPQHF
TRBV27,TRBJ1-1,NA,NA,TGTGCCAGCAGTCTTAACTACAGGCACATGAACACTGAAGCTTTCTTT,CASSLNYRHMNTEAFF